This TCR beta chain was sequenced during a study of Ad26.COV2.S vaccination and SARS-CoV-2 variants. Study at large: Intramuscular Ad26.COV2.S at 5x10^10 or 1x10^11 viral particles.

Noted treatment: over 15 received Ad26.COV2.S at low or high dose, single or two shots; about 5 received placebo; per-sample allocation not given. Specimen acquisition occurred on day 63 following the initial vaccine or placebo injection. The assay was immunoSEQ multiplex PCR, and TCRdb's table has in-frame clones only and misses some. Among a few hundred thousand clones listed, around nine tenths were seen once. This specimen consisted of peripheral blood, obtained in a trial of Ad26.COV2.S vaccine versus placebo. The clonotype originates from a person aged 18-65 years who received the Ad26.COV2.S COVID-19 vaccine or a placebo.

The CDR3 DNA follows: TGTGCCATCAGTGATTCGGCGGGAGGGAACACTGAAGCTTTCTTT. This codes for CAISDSAGGNTEAFF. The V gene is TRBV10-3, the J gene TRBJ1-1; the D is unclear. V was pared by 3 bases and J by 1 base, with 12 bases between. The CDR3 is made up of 15 amino acids. Germline V gene sequence: CDR1 ENHRY, CDR2 SYGVKD.